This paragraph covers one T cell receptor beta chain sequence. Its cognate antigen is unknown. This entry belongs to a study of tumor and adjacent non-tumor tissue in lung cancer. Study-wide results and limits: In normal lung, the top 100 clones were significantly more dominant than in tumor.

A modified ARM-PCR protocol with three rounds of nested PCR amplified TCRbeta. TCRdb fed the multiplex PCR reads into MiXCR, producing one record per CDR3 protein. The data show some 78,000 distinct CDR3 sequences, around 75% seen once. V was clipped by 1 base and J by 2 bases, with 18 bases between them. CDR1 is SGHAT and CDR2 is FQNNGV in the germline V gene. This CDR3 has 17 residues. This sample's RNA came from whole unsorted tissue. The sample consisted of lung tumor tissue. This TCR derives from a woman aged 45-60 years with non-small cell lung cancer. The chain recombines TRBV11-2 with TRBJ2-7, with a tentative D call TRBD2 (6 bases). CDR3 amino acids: CASSLAAGRTEPYEQYF. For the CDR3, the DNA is TGTGCCAGCAGCTTAGCTGCGGGACGCACGGAGCCCTACGAGCAGTACTTC.